One and the same sample provided the 15 T cell receptor beta chains below, sequenced in a study of blood T cell repertoires in COVID-19. Libraries were prepared by immunoSEQ multiplex PCR; TCRdb keeps only in-frame clonotypes and omits some of them. The table records under 300,000 clones, more than 85% of them present only once. Sequenced sample: peripheral blood. The origin of the receptors is a woman aged 70 to 79 with active or convalescent COVID-19.

The gene calls are TRBV29-1 and TRBJ1-2; TRBD1 aligns across 7 bases. Germline assignment: CDR1 SQVTM and CDR2 ANQGSEA. Unmatched junction bases numbered 6, after V lost 7 bases and J lost 4 bases. CDR3 length: 12 residues. CDR3 nucleotide sequence: TGCAGCGCCCAAGGGACAGTCTATGGCTACACCTTC. It translates to CSAQGTVYGYTF.

The genes are TRBV7-8 and TRBJ1-2, with D maybe TRBD1 (6 bases). V dropped 4 bases and J dropped 7 bases, with 22 bases sitting between them. The CDR3 has 16 residues. CDR1 is SGHVS and CDR2 is FQNEAQ in the germline V gene. The CDR3 nucleotides are TGTGCCAGCAGCTCGGGCCGGGAACAGGGAAAGGGTGGCTACACCTTC. Amino acids: CASSSGREQGKGGYTF.

The gene calls are TRBV27 and TRBJ2-7, with TRBD1 identical over 7 bases. The germline V gene has CDR1 MNHEY and CDR2 SMNVEV (reference sequence). The CDR3 is 15 residues long. Unmatched junction bases numbered 10, after V lost 4 bases and J lost 4 bases. The CDR3 coding sequence is TGTGCCAGCAGTTCCGGACAGGCCGTCGGGTACGAGCAGTACTTC. Its translation is CASSSGQAVGYEQYF.

This clone was seen only once. The chain is built from TRBV6-6 and TRBJ2-1, with TRBD2 matching 8 bases. CDR3 length: 15 residues. With 6 bases clipped from V and 4 bases from J, the junction kept 8 bases outside the gene matches. Germline V gives CDR1 MNHNY, CDR2 SVGAGI (reference sequence). In nucleotides, the CDR3 is TGTGCCAGCAGCCGAAGCGGGGGCAAGTACAATGAGCAGTTCTTC. It codes for CASSRSGGKYNEQFF.

The rearrangement uses TRBV9 and TRBJ2-1; TRBD2 matches at 9 bases. Per germline, CDR1 SGDLS and CDR2 YYNGEE. The V gene end was trimmed by 4 bases and the J gene end by 3 bases; junction bases not matched to a gene: 8. The CDR3 totals 16 residues. The CDR3 protein is CASSPRGGAVYNEQFF. CDR3 nucleotides: TGTGCCAGCAGCCCGCGCGGGGGGGCTGTCTACAATGAGCAGTTCTTC.

The rearrangement uses TRBV6-2 or TRBV6-3 and TRBJ2-7; perhaps TRBD2 as D (5 bases). This CDR3 has 13 residues. Germline CDR1 is MNHEY and CDR2 is SVGEGT. Trimming removed 4 bases at V and 5 bases at J, with 12 bases between. CDR3: CASSSLEGHEQYF. CDR3 nucleotides: TGTGCCAGCAGTTCTCTAGAGGGCCACGAGCAGTACTTC.

The chain couples TRBV6-2 or TRBV6-3 to TRBJ2-1, with 13 bases that match TRBD2. CDR1 and CDR2 from the germline V gene are MNHEY and SVGEGT. Unmatched junction bases numbered 3, after V lost 5 bases and J lost 5 bases. The CDR3 contains 15 residues. CDR3 protein: CASSRLAGGNNEQFF. CDR3 nucleotide sequence: TGTGCCAGCAGTCGACTAGCGGGGGGTAACAATGAGCAGTTCTTC.

The chain couples TRBV24-1 to TRBJ2-1; 8 positions agree with TRBD2. The J segment lost 7 bases and the V segment lost 5 bases, leaving 6 bases of the junction unmatched. Germline CDR1 is KGHDR and CDR2 is SFDVKD. The CDR3 is 14 residues long. The CDR3 loop reads CATSGSSGVNEQFF. In DNA form, the CDR3 reads TGTGCCACCAGTGGAAGTAGCGGGGTAAATGAGCAGTTCTTC.

The V and J genes are TRBV7-8 and TRBJ1-1, with a tentative D call TRBD1 (5 bases). The CDR3 contains 15 residues. Germline loops: CDR1 SGHVS, CDR2 FQNEAQ. The V and J ends lost 4 bases and 1 base respectively, with 13 bases between them. Here the CDR3 DNA reads TGTGCCAGCAGCTCGCACGCGGGGCGGAACACTGAAGCTTTCTTT. This gives the protein CASSSHAGRNTEAFF.

The CDR3: CASSPPDPGQESGGAVNTEAFF. CDR3 in DNA: TGTGCCAGCAGCCCTCCCGACCCAGGGCAAGAGAGCGGAGGGGCCGTGAACACTGAAGCTTTCTTT. This chain joins TRBV21-1 and TRBJ1-1. TRBV21-1 is shown as a pseudogene. CDR3 length: 22 amino acids.

The V call is TRBV28, the J call TRBJ1-4; 9 positions match TRBD1. V gave up 6 bases and J gave up 7 bases; unmatched junction bases: 6. Germline V gene data show CDR1 as MDHEN and CDR2 as SYDVKM. This CDR3 contains 14 residues. The CDR3 sequence: CASRLGTGIEKLFF. The CDR3 DNA reads TGTGCCAGCAGATTAGGGACAGGGATTGAAAAACTGTTTTTT.

The chain combines TRBV10-3 with TRBJ2-7, with TRBD1 matching 7 bases. The germline V gene has CDR1 ENHRY and CDR2 SYGVKD. The CDR3 consists of 14 residues. Trimming took 8 bases from V and 0 from J; bases not matched to a gene: 7. CDR3 in amino acids: CAIREGASSYEQYF. The CDR3 DNA reads as TGTGCCATCCGCGAGGGGGCAAGCTCCTACGAGCAGTACTTC.

About this clone itself: Different DNA sequences within this sample yield the same CDR3. The rearrangement uses TRBV5-1 and TRBJ2-3; TRBD1 might be the D (5 bases). V lost 1 base and J lost 4, with 7 bases in between. Germline V gene lookup returns CDR1 SGHRS and CDR2 YFSETQ. The CDR3 length is 13 residues. The CDR3 spells CASSLTGADTQYF. Written as DNA, the CDR3 is TGCGCCAGCAGCTTGACAGGAGCAGATACGCAGTATTTT. The whole variable domain, remainder taken from reference TRBV5-1 and TRBJ2-3, is KAGVTQTPRYLIKTRGQQVTLSCSPISGHRSVSWYQQTPGQGLQFLFEYFSETQRNKGNFPGRFSGRQFSNSRSEMNVSTLELGDSALYLCASSLTGADTQYFGPGTRLTVL.

There are a few counts of this clone. The chain uses TRBV27 and TRBJ1-2; D may be TRBD1 (5 bases). The CDR3 has 16 amino acids. V was cut by 3 bases and J by 4 bases, with 18 bases left in between. Germline assignment: CDR1 MNHEY and CDR2 SMNVEV (reference sequence). The CDR3 coding sequence is TGTGCCAGCAGTTTTATAGGGCAGGGCGTTAGCTATGGCTACACCTTC. Amino acid sequence: CASSFIGQGVSYGYTF.

This rearrangement joins TRBV6-2 or TRBV6-3 to TRBJ1-1; 7 bases line up with TRBD1. Germline V gene lookup returns CDR1 MNHEY and CDR2 SVGEGT. V shed 3 bases, J shed 5 bases, and the junction held 6 bases outside the gene matches. The CDR3 is made up of 14 amino acids. CDR3 sequence reads: CASSYNRGVTEAFF. The CDR3 coding sequence is TGTGCCAGCAGTTATAACAGGGGAGTGACTGAAGCTTTCTTT.